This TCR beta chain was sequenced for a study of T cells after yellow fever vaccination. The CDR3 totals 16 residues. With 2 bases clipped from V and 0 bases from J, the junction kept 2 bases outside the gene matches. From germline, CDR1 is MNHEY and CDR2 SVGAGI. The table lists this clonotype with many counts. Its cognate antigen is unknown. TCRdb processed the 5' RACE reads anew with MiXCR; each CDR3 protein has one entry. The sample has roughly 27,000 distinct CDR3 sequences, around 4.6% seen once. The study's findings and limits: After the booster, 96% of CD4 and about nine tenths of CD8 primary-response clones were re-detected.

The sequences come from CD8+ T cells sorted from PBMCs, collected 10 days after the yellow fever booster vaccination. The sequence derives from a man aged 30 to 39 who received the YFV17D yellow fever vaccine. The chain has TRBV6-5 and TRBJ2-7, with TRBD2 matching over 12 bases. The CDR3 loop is CASSYGLAGSSYEQYF. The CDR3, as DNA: TGTGCCAGCAGTTACGGACTAGCGGGATCCTCCTACGAGCAGTACTTC.